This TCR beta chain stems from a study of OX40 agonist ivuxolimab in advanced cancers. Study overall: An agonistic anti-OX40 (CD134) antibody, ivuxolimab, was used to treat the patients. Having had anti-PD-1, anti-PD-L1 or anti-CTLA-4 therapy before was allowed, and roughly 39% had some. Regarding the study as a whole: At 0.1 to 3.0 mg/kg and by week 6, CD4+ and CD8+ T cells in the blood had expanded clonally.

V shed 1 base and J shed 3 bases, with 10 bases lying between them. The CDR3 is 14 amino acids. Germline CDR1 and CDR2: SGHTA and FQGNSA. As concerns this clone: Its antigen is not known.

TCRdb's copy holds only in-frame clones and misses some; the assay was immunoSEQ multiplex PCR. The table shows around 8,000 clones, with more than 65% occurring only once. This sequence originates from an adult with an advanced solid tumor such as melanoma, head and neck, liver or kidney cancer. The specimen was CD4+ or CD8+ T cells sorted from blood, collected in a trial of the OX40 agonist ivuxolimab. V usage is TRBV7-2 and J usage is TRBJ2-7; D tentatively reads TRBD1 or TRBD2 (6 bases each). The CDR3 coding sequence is TGTGCCAGCAGCTTAGGGGGGGCGGGCTACGAGCAGTACTTC. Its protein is CASSLGGAGYEQYF.